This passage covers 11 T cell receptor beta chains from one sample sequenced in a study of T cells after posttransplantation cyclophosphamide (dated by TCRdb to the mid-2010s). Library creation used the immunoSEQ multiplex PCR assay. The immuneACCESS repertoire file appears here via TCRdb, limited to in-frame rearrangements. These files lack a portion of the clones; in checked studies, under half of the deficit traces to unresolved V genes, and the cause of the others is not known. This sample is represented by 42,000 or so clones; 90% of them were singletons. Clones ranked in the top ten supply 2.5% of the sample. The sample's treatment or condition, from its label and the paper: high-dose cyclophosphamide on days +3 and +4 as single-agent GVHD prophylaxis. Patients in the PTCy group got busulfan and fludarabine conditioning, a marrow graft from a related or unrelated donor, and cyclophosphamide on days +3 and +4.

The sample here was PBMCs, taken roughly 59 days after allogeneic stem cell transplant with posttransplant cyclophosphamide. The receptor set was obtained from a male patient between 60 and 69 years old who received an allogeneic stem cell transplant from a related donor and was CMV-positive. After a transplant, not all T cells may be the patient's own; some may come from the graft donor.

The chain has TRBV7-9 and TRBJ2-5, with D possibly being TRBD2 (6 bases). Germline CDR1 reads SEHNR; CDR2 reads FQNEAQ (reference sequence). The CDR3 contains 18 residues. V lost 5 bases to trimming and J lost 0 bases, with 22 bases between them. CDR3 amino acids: CASSPRRRDGGHQETQYF. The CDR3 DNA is TGTGCCAGCAGCCCCCGACGGCGGGACGGCGGACACCAAGAGACCCAGTACTTC.

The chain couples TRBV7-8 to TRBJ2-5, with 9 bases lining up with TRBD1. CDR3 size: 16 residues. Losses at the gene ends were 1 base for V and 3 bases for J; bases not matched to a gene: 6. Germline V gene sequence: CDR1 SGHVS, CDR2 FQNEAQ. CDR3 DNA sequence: TGTGCCAGCAGCTTAGTGTCGGGACAGGGCAAAGAGACCCAGTACTTC. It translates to CASSLVSGQGKETQYF.

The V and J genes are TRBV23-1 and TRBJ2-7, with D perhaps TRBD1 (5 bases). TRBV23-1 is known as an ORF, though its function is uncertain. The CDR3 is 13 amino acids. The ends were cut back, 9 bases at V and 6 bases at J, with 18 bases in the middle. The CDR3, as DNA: TGCGCCAGATGGCCGACAGCCCTCTGCGAGCAGTACTTC. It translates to CARWPTALCEQYF.

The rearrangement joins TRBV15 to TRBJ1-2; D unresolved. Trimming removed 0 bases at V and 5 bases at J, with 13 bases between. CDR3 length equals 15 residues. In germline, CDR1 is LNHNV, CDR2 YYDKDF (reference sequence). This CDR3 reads CATSRDRGLSYGYTF. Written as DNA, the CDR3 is TGTGCCACCAGCAGAGATCGAGGGCTGTCTTATGGCTACACCTTC.

This CDR3 is CASSARVEGEAFF. The CDR3 DNA reads as TGTGCCAGCAGTGCCCGGGTTGAGGGGGAGGCTTTCTTT. V usage is TRBV2 and J usage is TRBJ1-1; a possible D gene is TRBD1 (6 bases). Trimming cost V 4 bases and J 11 bases, with 17 bases left between them. There are 13 residues in the CDR3. CDR1 and CDR2 (germline): SNHLY, FYNNEI. Variable domain in full (rest from reference TRBV2 and TRBJ1-1): EPEVTQTPSHQVTQMGQEVILRCVPISNHLYFYWYRQILGQKVEFLVSFYNNEISEKSEIFDDQFSVERPDGSNFTLKIRSTKLEDSAMYFCASSARVEGEAFFGQGTRLTVV.

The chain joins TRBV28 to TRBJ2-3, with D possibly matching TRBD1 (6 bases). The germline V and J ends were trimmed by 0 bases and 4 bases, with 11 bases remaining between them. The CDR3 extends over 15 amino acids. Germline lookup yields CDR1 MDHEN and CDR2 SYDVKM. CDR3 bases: TGTGCCAGCAGTTTATGGGGGGCAGGGGCAGATACGCAGTATTTT. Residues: CASSLWGAGADTQYF.

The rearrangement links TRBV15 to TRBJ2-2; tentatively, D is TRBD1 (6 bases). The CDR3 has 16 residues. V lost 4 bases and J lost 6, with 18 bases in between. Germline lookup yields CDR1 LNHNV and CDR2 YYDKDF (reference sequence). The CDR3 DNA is TGTGCCACCAGCATAGCCCGGTGGAAGGGGGCCGGGGAGCTGTTTTTT. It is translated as CATSIARWKGAGELFF.

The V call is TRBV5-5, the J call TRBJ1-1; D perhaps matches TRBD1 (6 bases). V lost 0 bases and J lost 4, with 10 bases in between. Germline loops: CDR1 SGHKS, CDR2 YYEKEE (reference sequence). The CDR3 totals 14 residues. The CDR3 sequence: CASSLGTGTTEAFF. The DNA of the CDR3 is TGTGCCAGCAGCTTGGGCACAGGGACCACTGAAGCTTTCTTT.

Written as DNA, the CDR3 is TGTGCCCCCCGGGGAGGCCGGGATTCACCCCTCCACTTT. Its protein is CAPRGGRDSPLHF. The chain recombines TRBV2 with TRBJ1-6, with D hard to call. Deletions cut 11 bases from V and 8 bases from J, with 16 bases between. The CDR3 contains 13 residues. CDR1 is SNHLY, CDR2 FYNNEI, per germline.

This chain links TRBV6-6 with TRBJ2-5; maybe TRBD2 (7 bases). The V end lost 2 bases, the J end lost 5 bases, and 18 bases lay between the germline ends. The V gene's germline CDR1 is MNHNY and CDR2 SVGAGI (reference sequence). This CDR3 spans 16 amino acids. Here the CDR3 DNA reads TGTGCCAGCAGTTACGGTGGCGGGGGCCTCGGGGAGACCCAGTACTTC. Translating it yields CASSYGGGGLGETQYF.

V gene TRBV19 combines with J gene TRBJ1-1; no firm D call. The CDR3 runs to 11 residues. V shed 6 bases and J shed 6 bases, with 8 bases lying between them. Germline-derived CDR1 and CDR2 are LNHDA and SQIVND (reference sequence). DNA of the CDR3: TGTGCCAGTAGCATATTCGCTGAAGCTTTCTTT. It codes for CASSIFAEAFF.